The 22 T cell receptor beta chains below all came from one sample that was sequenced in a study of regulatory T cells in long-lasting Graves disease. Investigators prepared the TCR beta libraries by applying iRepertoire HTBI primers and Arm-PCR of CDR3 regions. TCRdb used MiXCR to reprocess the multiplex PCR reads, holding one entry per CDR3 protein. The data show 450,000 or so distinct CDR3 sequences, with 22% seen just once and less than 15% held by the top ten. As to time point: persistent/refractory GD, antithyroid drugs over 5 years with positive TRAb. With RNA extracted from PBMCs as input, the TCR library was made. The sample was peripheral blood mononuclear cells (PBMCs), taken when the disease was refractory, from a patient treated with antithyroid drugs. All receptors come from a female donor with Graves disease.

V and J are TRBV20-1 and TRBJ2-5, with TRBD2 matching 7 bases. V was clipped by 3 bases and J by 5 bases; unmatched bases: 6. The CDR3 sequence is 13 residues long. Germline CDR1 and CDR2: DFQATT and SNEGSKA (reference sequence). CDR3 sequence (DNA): TGCAGTGCTAGGGGGCTAGCGGACGAGACCCAGTACTTC. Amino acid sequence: CSARGLADETQYF.

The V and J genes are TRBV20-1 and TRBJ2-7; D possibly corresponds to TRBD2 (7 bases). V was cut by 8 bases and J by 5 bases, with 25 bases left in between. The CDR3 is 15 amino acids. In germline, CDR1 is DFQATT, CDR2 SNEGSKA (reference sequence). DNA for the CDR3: TGCAGTACAAGGGGGAGCGGGGAAACCCCGGACGAGCAGTACTTC. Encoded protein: CSTRGSGETPDEQYF.

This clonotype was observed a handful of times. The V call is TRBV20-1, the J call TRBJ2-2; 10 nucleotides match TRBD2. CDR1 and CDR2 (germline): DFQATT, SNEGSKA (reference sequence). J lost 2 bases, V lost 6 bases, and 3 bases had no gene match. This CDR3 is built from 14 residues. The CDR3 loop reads CSAIAGGNTGELFF. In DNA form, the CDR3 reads TGCAGTGCCATAGCGGGAGGAAACACCGGGGAGCTGTTTTTT.

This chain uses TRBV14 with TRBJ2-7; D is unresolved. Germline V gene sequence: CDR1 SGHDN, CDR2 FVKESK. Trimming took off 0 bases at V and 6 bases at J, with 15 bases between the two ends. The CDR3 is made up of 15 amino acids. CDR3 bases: TGTGCCAGCAGCCAAGACCATGCCACCTTTCTCGAGCAGTACTTC. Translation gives CASSQDHATFLEQYF.

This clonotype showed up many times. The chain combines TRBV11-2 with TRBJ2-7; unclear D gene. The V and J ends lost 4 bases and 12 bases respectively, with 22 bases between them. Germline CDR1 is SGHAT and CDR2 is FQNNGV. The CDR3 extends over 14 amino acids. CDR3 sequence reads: CASSSPRNSPFRYF. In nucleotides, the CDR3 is TGTGCCAGCAGCTCCCCGCGAAACAGTCCCTTTCGGTACTTC.

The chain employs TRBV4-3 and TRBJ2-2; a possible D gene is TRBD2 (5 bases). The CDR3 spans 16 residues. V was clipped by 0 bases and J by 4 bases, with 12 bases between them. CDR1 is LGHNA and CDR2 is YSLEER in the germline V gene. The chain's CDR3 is CASSQDVTAVTGELFF. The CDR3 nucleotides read TGCGCCAGCAGCCAAGACGTTACAGCGGTCACCGGGGAGCTGTTTTTT.

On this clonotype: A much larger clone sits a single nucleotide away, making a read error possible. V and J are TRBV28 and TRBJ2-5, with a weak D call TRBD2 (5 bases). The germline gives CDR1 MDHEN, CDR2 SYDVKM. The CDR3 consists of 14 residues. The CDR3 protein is CASSSLILRETQCF. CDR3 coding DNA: TGTGCCAGCAGTTCCCTAATTCTTAGGGAGACCCAGTGCTTC. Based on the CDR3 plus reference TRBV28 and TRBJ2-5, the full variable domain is DVKVTQSSRYLVKRTGEKVFLECVQDMDHENMFWYRQDPGLGLRLIYFSYDVKMKEKGDIPEGYSVSREKKERFSLILESASTNQTSMYLCASSSLILRETQCFGPGTRLLVL.

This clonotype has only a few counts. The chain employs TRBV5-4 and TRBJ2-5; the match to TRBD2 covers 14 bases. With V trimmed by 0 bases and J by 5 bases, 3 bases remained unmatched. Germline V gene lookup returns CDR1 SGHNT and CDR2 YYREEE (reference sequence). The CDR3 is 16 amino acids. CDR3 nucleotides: TGTGCCAGCAGCTTGGGACTAGCGGGAGGGCACGAGACCCAGTACTTC. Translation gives CASSLGLAGGHETQYF.

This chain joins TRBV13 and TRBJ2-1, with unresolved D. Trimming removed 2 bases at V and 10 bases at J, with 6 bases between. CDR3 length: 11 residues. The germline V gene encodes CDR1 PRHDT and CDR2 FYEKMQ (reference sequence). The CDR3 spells CASSLLGEQFF. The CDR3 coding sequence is TGTGCCAGCAGCTTACTAGGCGAGCAGTTCTTC.

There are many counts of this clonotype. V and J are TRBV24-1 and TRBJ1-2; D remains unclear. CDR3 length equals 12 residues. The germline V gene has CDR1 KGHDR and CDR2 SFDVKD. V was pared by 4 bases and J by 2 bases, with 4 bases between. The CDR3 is CATSDYNYGYTF. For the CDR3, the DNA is TGTGCCACCAGTGACTACAACTATGGCTACACCTTC.

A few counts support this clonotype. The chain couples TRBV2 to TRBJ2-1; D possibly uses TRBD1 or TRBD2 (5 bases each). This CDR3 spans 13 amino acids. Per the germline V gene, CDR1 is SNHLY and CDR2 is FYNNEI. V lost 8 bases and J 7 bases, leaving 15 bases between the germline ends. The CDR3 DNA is TGTGCCAGCTCGCAGGGACCCAATAATGAGCAGTTCTTC. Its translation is CASSQGPNNEQFF.

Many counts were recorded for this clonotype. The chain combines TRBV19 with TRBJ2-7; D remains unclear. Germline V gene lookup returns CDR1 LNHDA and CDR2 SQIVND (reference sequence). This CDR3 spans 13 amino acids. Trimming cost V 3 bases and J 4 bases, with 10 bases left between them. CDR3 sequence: CASSIQDGYEQYF. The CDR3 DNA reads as TGTGCCAGTAGTATCCAGGACGGATACGAGCAGTACTTC.

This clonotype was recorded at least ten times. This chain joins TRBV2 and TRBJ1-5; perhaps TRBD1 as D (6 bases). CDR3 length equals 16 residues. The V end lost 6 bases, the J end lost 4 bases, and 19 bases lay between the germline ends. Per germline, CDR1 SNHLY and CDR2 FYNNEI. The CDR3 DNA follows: TGTGCCAGCAGGGGTATAACAGGGTCTCGGAATCAGCCCCAGCATTTT. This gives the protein CASRGITGSRNQPQHF.

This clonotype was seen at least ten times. CDR3 residues: CASSIQAGGPGTGELFF. The DNA of the CDR3 is TGTGCCAGTAGTATACAAGCGGGAGGGCCGGGGACCGGGGAGCTGTTTTTT. The rearrangement uses TRBV19 and TRBJ2-2, with 10 bases fitting TRBD2. This CDR3 region has 17 residues. J gave up 5 bases and V 2 bases, and 8 bases lay outside the gene matches. Germline V lookup: CDR1 LNHDA, CDR2 SQIVND (reference sequence).

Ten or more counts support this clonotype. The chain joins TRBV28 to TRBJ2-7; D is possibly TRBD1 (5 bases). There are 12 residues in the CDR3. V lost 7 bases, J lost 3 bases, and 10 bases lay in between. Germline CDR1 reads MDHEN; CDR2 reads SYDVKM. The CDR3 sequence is CASMPDSYEQYF. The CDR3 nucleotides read TGTGCCAGCATGCCTGACAGCTACGAGCAGTACTTC.

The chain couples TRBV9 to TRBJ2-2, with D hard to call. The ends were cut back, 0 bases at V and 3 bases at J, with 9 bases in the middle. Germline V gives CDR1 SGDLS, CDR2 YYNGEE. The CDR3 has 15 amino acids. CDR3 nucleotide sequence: TGTGCCAGCAGCGTAGGGCCGGGTGACACCGGGGAGCTGTTTTTT. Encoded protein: CASSVGPGDTGELFF.

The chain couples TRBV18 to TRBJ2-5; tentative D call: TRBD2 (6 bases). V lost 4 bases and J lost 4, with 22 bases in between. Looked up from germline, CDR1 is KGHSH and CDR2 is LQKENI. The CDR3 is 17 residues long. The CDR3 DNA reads TGTGCCAGCTCACAGTATCCCCAGATCGGAGGGGTAGAGACCCAGTACTTC. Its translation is CASSQYPQIGGVETQYF.

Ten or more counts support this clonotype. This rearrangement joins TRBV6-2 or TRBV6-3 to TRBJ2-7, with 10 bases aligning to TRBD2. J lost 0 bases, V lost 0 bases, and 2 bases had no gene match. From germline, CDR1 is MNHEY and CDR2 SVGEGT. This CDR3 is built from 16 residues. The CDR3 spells CASSYSGLAPSYEQYF. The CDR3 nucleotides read TGTGCCAGCAGTTACTCGGGACTAGCGCCCTCCTACGAGCAGTACTTC.

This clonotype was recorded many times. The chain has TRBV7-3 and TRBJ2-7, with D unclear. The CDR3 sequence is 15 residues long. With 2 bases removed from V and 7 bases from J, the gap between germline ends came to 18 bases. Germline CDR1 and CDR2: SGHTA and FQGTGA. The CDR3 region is CASSLSSSSRSEQYF. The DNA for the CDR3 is TGTGCCAGCAGCTTATCGTCCTCGTCCAGATCGGAGCAGTACTTC.

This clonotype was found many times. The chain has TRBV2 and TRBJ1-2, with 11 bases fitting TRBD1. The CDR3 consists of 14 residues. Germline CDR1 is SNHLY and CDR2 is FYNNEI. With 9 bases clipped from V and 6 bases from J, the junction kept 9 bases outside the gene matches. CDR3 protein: CARDGQGAFDGYTF. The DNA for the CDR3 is TGTGCCAGAGACGGACAGGGGGCGTTTGATGGCTACACCTTC.

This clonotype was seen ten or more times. CDR3 sequence: CSVTTGALDAEAFF. DNA of the CDR3: TGCAGCGTAACTACGGGGGCTCTGGACGCTGAAGCTTTCTTT. The chain carries TRBV29-1 and TRBJ1-1; TRBD1 is a possible D gene (6 bases). CDR1 and CDR2 from the germline V gene are SQVTM and ANQGSEA. CDR3 size: 14 residues. Trimming stripped 6 bases from V and 6 bases from J, with 20 bases between.

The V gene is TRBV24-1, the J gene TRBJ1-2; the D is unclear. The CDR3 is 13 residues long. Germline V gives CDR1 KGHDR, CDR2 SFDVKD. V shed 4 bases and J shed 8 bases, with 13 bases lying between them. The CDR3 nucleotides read TGTGCCACCAGTGAGCCTTCCGGTCGCGGCTACACCTTC. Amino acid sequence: CATSEPSGRGYTF.